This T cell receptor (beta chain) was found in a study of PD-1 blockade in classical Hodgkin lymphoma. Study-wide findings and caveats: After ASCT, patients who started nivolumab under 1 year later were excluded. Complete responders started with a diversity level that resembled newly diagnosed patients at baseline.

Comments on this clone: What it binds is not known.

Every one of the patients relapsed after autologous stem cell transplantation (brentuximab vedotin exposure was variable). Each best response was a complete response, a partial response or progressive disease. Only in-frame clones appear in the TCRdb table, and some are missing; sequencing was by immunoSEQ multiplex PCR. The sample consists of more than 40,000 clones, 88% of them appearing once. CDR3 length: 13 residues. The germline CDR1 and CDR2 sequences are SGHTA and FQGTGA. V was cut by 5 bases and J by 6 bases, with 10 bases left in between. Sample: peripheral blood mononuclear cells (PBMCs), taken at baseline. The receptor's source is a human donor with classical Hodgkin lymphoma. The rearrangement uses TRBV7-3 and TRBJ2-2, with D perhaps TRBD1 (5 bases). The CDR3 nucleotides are TGTGCCAGCAGCCCGTCGACAGCCGGGGAGCTGTTTTTT. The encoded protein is CASSPSTAGELFF.